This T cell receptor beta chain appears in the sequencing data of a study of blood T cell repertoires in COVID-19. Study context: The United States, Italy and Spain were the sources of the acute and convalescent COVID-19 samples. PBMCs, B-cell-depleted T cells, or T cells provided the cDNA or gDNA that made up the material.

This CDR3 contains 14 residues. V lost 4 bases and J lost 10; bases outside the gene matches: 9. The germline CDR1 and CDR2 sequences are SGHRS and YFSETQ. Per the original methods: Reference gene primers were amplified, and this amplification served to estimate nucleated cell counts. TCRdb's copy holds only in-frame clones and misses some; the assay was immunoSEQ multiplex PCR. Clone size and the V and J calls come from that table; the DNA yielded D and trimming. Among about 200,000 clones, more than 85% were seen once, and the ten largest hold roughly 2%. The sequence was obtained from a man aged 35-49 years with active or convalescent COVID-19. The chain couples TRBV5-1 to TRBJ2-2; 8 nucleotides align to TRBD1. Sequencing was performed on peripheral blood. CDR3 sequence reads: CASSQGQGSEELFF. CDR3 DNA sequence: TGCGCCAGCAGCCAAGGACAGGGTTCGGAGGAGCTGTTTTTT. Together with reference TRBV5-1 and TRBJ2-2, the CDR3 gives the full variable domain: KAGVTQTPRYLIKTRGQQVTLSCSPISGHRSVSWYQQTPGQGLQFLFEYFSETQRNKGNFPGRFSGRQFSNSRSEMNVSTLELGDSALYLCASSQGQGSEELFFGEGSRLTVL.